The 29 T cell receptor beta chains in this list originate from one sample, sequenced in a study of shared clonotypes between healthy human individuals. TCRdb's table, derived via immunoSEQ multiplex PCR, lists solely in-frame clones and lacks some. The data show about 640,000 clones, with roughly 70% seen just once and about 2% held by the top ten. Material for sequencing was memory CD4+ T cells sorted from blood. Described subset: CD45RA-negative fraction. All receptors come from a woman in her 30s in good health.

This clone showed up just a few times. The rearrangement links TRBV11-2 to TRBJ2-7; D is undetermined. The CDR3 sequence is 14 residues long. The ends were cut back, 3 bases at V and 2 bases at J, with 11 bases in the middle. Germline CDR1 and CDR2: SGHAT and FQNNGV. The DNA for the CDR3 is TGTGCCAGCAGCTTCGCGGATACCGCCTACGAGCAGTACTTC. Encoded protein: CASSFADTAYEQYF. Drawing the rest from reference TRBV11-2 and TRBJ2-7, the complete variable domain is EAGVAQSPRYKIIEKRQSVAFWCNPISGHATLYWYQQILGQGPKLLIQFQNNGVVDDSQLPKDRFSAERLKGVDSTLKIQPAKLEDSAVYLCASSFADTAYEQYFGPGTRLTVT.

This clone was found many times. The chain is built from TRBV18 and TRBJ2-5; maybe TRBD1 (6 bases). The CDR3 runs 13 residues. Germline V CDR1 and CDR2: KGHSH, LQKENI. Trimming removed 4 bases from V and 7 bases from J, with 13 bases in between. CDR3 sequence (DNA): TGTGCCAGCTCACAAACAGGGTCTGGGACCCAGTACTTC. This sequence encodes CASSQTGSGTQYF. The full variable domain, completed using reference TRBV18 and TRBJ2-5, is NAGVMQNPRHLVRRRGQEARLRCSPMKGHSHVYWYRQLPEEGLKFMVYLQKENIIDESGMPKERFSAEFPKEGPSILRIQQVVRGDSAAYFCASSQTGSGTQYFGPGTRLLVL.

The CDR3 DNA is TGTGCCAGCAGCGAGGGACAGTGGGAAAGGAATGAGCAGTTCTTC. The encoded protein is CASSEGQWERNEQFF. The chain uses TRBV7-9 and TRBJ2-1; 7 bases align to TRBD1. J was trimmed by 7 bases and V by 5 bases; bases with no gene match: 11. Looked up from germline, CDR1 is SEHNR and CDR2 is FQNEAQ (reference sequence). The CDR3 runs 15 residues.

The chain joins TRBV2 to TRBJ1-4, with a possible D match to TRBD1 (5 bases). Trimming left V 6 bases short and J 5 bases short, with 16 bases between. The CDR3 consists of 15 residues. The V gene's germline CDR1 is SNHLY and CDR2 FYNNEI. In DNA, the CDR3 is TGTGCCAGCAGCCTCCAGGGAACCAGAAATGAAAAACTGTTTTTT. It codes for CASSLQGTRNEKLFF.

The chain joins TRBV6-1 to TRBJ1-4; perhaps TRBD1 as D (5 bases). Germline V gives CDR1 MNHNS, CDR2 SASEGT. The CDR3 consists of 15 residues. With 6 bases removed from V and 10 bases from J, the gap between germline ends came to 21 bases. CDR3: CASRTTTEGPRKLFF. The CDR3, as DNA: TGTGCCAGCAGAACCACGACGGAGGGGCCCCGAAAACTGTTTTTT.

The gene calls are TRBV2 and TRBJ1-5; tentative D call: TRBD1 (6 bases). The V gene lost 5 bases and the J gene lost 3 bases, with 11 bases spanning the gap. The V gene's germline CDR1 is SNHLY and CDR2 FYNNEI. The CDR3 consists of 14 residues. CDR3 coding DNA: TGTGCCAGCAGTTTAGACAGGACCAATCAGCCCCAGCATTTT. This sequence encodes CASSLDRTNQPQHF.

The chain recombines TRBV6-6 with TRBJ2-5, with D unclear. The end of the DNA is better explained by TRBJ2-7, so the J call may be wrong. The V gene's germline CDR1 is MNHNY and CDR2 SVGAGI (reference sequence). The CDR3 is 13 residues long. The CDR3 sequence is CASSFDASYEQYF. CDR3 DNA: TGTGCCAGCAGTTTCGACGCCTCCTACGAGCAGTACTTC.

CDR3 sequence reads: CASRRAASNEKLFF. In DNA, the CDR3 is TGTGCCAGTAGGAGGGCCGCCTCTAATGAAAAACTGTTTTTT. The chain links TRBV19 to TRBJ1-4; no reliable D call. Germline loops: CDR1 LNHDA, CDR2 SQIVND (reference sequence). Trimming shortened V by 6 bases and J by 3 bases, and 11 bases separated the two germline ends. This CDR3 is 14 amino acids long.

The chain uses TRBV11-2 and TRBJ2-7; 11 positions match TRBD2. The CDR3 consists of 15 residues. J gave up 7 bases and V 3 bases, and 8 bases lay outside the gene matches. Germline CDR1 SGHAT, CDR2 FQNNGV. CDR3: CASSFLAGGMGEQYF. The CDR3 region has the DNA TGTGCCAGCAGCTTCCTAGCGGGAGGCATGGGGGAGCAGTACTTC.

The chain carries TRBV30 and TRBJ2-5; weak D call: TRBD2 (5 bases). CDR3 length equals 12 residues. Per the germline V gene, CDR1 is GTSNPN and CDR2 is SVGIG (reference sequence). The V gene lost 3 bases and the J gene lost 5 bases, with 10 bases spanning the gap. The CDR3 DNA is TGTGCCTGGAGAAGGGAGTTGGAGACCCAGTACTTC. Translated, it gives CAWRRELETQYF.

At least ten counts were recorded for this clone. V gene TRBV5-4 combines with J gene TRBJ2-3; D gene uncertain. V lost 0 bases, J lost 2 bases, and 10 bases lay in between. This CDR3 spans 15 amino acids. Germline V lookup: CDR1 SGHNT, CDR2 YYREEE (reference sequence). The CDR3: CASSLGSGNTDTQYF. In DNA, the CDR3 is TGTGCCAGCAGCTTGGGTAGTGGGAACACAGATACGCAGTATTTT. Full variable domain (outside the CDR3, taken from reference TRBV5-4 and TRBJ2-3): ETGVTQSPTHLIKTRGQQVTLRCSSQSGHNTVSWYQQALGQGPQFIFQYYREEENGRGNFPPRFSGLQFPNYSSELNVNALELDDSALYLCASSLGSGNTDTQYFGPGTRLTVL.

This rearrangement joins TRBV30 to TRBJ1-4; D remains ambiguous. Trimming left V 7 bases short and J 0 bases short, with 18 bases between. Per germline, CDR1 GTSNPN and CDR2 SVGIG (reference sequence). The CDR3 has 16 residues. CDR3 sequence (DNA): TGTGCCTCTACACCCTACGGGATTTCAACTAATGAAAAACTGTTTTTT. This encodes CASTPYGISTNEKLFF. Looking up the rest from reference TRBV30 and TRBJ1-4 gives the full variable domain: SQTIHQWPATLVQPVGSPLSLECTVEGTSNPNLYWYRQAAGRGLQLLFYSVGIGQISSEVPQNLSASRPQDRQFILSSKKLLLSDSGFYLCASTPYGISTNEKLFFGSGTQLSVL.

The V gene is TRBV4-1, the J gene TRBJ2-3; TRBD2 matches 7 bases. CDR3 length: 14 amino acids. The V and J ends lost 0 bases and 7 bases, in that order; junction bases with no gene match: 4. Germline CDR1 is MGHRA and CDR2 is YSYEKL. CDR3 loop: CASSQDRAGHTQYF. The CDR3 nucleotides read TGCGCCAGCAGCCAAGATCGAGCGGGGCATACGCAGTATTTT.

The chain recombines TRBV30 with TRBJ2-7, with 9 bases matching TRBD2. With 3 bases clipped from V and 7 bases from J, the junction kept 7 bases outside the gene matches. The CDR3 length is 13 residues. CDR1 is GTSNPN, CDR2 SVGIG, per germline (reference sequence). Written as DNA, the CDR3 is TGTGCCTGGAGCGGCGGGAGGGCCTTAGAGCAGTACTTC. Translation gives CAWSGGRALEQYF.

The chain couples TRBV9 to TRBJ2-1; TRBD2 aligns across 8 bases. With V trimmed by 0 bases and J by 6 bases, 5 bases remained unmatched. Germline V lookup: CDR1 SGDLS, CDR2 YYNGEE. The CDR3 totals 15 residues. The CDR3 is CASSVGSGSSNEQFF. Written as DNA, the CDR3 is TGTGCCAGCAGCGTAGGGAGCGGGAGTAGCAATGAGCAGTTCTTC.

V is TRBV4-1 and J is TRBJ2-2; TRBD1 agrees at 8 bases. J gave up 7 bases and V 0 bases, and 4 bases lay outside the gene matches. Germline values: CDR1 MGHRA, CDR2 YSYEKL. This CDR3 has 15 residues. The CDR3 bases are TGCGCCAGCAGCCAAGAAGGACAGGGTGGCGGGGAGCTGTTTTTT. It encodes CASSQEGQGGGELFF.

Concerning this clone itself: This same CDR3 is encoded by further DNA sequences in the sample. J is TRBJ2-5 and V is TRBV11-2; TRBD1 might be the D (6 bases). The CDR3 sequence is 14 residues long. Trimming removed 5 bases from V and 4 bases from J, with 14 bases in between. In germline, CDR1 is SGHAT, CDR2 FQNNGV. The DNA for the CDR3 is TGTGCCAGCAGCCTGCAGGGGCCGGTAGAGACCCAGTACTTC. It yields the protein CASSLQGPVETQYF.

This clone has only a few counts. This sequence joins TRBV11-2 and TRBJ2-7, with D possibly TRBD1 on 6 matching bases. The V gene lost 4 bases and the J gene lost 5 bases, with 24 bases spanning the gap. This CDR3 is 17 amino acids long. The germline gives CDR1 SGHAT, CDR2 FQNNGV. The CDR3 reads CASSSRYGAGEWNEQYF. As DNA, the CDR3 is TGTGCCAGCAGCTCCCGTTATGGGGCAGGGGAGTGGAACGAGCAGTACTTC.

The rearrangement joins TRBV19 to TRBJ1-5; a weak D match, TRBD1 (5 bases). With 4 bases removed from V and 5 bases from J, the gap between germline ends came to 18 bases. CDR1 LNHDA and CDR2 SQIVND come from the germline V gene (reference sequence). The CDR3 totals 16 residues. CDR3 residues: CASSNPQGGSDQPQHF. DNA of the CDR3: TGTGCCAGTAGTAACCCCCAGGGAGGGTCTGATCAGCCCCAGCATTTT.

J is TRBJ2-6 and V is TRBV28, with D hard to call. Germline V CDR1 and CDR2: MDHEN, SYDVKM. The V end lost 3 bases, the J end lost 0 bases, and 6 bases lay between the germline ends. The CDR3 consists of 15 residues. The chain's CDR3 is CASSFKGSGANVLTF. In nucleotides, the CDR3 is TGTGCCAGCAGTTTTAAGGGCTCTGGGGCCAACGTCCTGACTTTC.

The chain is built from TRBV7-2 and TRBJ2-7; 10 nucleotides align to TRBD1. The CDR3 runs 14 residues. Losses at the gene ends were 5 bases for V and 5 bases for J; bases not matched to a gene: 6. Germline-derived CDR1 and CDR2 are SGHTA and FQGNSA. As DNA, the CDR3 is TGTGCCAGCAGCGTAGACAGGGGGCCTAACGAGCAGTACTTC. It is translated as CASSVDRGPNEQYF. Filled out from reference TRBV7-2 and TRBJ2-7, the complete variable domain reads GAGVSQSPSNKVTEKGKDVELRCDPISGHTALYWYRQSLGQGLEFLIYFQGNSAPDKSGLPSDRFSAERTGGSVSTLTIQRTQQEDSAVYLCASSVDRGPNEQYFGPGTRLTVT.

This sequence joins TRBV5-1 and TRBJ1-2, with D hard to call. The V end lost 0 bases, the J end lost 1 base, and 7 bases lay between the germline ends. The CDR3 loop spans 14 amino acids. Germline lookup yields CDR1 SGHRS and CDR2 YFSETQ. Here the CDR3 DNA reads TGCGCCAGCAGCTTGGTCCATCGTAACTATGGCTACACCTTC. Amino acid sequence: CASSLVHRNYGYTF.

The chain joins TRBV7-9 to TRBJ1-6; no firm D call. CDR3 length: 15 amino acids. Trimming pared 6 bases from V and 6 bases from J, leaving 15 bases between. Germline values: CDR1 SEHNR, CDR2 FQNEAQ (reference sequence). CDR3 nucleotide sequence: TGTGCCAGCAGGTCAACCCGGGCCCCTAATTCACCCCTCCACTTT. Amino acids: CASRSTRAPNSPLHF. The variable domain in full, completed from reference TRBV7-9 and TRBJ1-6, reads DTGVSQNPRHKITKRGQNVTFRCDPISEHNRLYWYRQTLGQGPEFLTYFQNEAQLEKSRLLSDRFSAERPKGSFSTLEIQRTEQGDSAMYLCASRSTRAPNSPLHFGNGTRLTVT.

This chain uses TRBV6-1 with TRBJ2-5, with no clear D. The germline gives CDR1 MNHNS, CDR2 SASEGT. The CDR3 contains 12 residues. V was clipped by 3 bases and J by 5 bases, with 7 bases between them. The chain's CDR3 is CASSEPWETQYF. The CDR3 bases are TGTGCCAGCAGTGAGCCCTGGGAGACCCAGTACTTC.

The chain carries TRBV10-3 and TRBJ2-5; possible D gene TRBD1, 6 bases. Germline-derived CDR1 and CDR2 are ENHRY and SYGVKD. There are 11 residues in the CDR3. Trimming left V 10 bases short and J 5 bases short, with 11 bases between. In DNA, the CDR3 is TGTGCCACAAGACAGGAGGAGACCCAGTACTTC. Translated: CATRQEETQYF.

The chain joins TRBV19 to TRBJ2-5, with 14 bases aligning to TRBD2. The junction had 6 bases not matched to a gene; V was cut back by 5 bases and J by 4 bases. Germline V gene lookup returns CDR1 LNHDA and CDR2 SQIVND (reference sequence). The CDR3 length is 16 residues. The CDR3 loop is CASSPLGLAGVETQYF. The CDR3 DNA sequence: TGTGCCAGTAGTCCCCTGGGACTAGCGGGAGTAGAGACCCAGTACTTC.

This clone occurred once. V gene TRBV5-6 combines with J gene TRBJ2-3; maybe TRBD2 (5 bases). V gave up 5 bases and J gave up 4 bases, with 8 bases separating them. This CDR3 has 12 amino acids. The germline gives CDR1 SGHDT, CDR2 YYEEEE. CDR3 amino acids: CASSRGPDTQYF. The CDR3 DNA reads TGTGCCAGCAGTCGCGGGCCAGATACGCAGTATTTT.

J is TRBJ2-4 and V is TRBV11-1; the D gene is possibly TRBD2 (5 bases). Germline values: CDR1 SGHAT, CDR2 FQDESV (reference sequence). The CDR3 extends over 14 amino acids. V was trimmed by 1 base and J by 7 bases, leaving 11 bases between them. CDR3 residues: CASSLVPSGNIQYF. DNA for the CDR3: TGTGCCAGCAGCTTAGTACCTTCGGGGAACATTCAGTACTTC.

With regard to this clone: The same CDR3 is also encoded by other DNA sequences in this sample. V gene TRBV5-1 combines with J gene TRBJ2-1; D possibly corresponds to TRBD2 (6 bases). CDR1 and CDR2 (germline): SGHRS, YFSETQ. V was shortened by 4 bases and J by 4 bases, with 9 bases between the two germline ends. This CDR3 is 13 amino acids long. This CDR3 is CASSPAGYNEQFF. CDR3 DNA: TGCGCCAGCAGCCCCGCGGGATACAATGAGCAGTTCTTC.